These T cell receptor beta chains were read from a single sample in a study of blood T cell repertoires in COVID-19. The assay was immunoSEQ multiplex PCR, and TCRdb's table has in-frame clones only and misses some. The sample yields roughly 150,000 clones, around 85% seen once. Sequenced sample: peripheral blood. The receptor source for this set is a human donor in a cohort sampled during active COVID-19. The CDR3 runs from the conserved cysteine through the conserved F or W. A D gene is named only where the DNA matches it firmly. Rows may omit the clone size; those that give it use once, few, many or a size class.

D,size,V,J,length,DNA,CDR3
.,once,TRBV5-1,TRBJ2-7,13,TGCGCCAGCAGTGGAAGAGGTGACGGCGAGCAGTACTTC,CASSGRGDGEQYF
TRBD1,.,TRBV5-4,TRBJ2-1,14,TGTGCCAGCAGCAGGACCGGGACAGGGGGCGAGCAGTTCTTC,CASSRTGTGGEQFF
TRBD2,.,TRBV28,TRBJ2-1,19,TGTGCCAGCATTCCACCGGGACTAGCGGGCCTTAGCTCCTACAATGAGCAGTTCTTC,CASIPPGLAGLSSYNEQFF
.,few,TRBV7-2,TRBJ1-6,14,TGTGCCAGCAGCCAGAATTCAGGGTCGAAGGCCCTCCACTTT,CASSQNSGSKALHF
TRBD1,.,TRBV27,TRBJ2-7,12,TGTGCCAGCAGTTTAGCAGGGGGCGAGCAGTACTTC,CASSLAGGEQYF
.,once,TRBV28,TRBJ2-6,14,TGTGCCAGCAGTTTTTACTCTGGGGCCAACGTCCTGACTTTC,CASSFYSGANVLTF
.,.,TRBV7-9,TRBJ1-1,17,TGTGCCAGCAGCTTAGTTCATAAGGCGGCTATGAACACTGAAGCTTTCTTT,CASSLVHKAAMNTEAFF
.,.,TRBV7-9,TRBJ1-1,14,TGTGCCAGCAGCTTAGACGGGCGACAGCCTGAAGCTTTCTTT,CASSLDGRQPEAFF
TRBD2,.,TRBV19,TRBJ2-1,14,TGTGCCAGTATCTACACTAGCGGTGGGGGTGAGCAGTTCTTC,CASIYTSGGGEQFF
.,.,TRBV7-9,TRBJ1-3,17,TGTGCCAGCAGCTTATTGGGGGGGCCCCAATCTGGAAACACCATATATTTT,CASSLLGGPQSGNTIYF
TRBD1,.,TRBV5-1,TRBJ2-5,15,TGCGCCAGCAGCTTGGTGGGGACAGACCAAGAGACCCAGTACTTC,CASSLVGTDQETQYF
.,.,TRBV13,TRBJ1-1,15,TGTGCCAGCAGTCAGGGATTTATCATGAACACTGAAGCTTTCTTT,CASSQGFIMNTEAFF
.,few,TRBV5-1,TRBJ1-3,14,TGCGCCAGCAGCTTGGGGAGCTCTGGAAACACCATATATTTT,CASSLGSSGNTIYF
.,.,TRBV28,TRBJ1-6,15,TGTGCCAGCAGTTCTACGGGACTGGGGAATTCACCCCTCCACTTT,CASSSTGLGNSPLHF
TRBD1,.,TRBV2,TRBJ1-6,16,TGTGCCAGCAGAGTAGACAGGGGCTCCTATAATTCACCCCTCCACTTT,CASRVDRGSYNSPLHF
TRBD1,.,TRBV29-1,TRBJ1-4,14,TGCAGCGTATTGGGACAGGCAACTAATGAAAAACTGTTTTTT,CSVLGQATNEKLFF
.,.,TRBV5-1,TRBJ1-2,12,TGCGCCAGCAGCTTGCACAGGGAAGGCTACACCTTC,CASSLHREGYTF
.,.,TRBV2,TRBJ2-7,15,TGTGCCAGCAGTGAAGACGCCCGGTCGTCCTACGAGCAGTACTTC,CASSEDARSSYEQYF
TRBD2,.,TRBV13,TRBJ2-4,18,TGTGCCAGCAGCTTAGGACTAGCGGGGGGGCTTGTCAAAAACATTCAGTACTTC,CASSLGLAGGLVKNIQYF
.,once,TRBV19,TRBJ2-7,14,TGTGCCAGTAGTTTACAGGGACGCGGCTACGAGCAGTACTTC,CASSLQGRGYEQYF
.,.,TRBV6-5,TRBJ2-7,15,TGTGCCAGCAGTTACGGGCAGCCCATCTCCTACGAGCAGTACTTC,CASSYGQPISYEQYF
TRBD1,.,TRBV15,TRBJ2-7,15,TGTGCCACCAGCGCCACAGGGGTTCCGTCCTACGAGCAGTACTTC,CATSATGVPSYEQYF
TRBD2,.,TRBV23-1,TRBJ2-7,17,TGCGCCAGCAGTCACCCCGGACTAGCGGGAGGGCTCTACGAGCAGTACTTC,CASSHPGLAGGLYEQYF
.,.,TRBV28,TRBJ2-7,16,TGTGCCAGCAGTTTTTATTCAGACTTCTACTATAGCGAGCAGTACTTC,CASSFYSDFYYSEQYF
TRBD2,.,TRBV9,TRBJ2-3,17,TGTGCCAGCAGCCCTCGGACTAGCGGGGGACACACAGATACGCAGTATTTT,CASSPRTSGGHTDTQYF
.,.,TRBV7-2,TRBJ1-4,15,TGTGCCAGCAGCTTAAGTGGGGGTGGAGGGGAAAAACTGTTTTTT,CASSLSGGGGEKLFF
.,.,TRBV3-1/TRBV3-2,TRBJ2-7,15,TGTGCCAGCAGCCAAAATCCAGACGGCCGCGGGGAGCAGTACTTC,CASSQNPDGRGEQYF
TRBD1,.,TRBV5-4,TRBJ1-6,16,TGTGCCAGCAGCTTGAACAGGGGGCAAGGGAATTCACCCCTCCACTTT,CASSLNRGQGNSPLHF
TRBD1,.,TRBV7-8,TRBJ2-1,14,TGTGCCAGCAGCCCGGCGACAGGGTACAATGAGCAGTTCTTC,CASSPATGYNEQFF
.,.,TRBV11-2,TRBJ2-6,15,TGTGCCAGCAGCGTACGGTTCTCTGGGGCCAACGTCCTGACTTTC,CASSVRFSGANVLTF
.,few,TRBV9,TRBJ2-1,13,TGTGCCAGCTCACCAGGGTCTTACAATGAGCAGTTCTTC,CASSPGSYNEQFF
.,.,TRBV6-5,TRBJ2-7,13,TGTGCCAGCAGTTTCGGTAGTGGTGGCGAGCAGTACTTC,CASSFGSGGEQYF
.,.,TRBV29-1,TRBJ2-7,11,TGCAGCGTTGCAGGGTCCTACGAGCAGTACTTC,CSVAGSYEQYF
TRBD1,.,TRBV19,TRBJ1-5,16,TGTGCCAGTAGTACCCTTTGGACAGGGTTCAATCAGCCCCAGCATTTT,CASSTLWTGFNQPQHF
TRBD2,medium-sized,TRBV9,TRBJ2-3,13,TGTGCCAGCGACAGCGGGATTACAGATACGCAGTATTTT,CASDSGITDTQYF
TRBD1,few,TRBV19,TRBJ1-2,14,TGTGCCAGTAGTATCCGACAGGGTGGTTTAAGCTACACCTTC,CASSIRQGGLSYTF
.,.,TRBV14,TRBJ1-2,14,TGTGCCAGCAGCCAAGATACCAGGGCCAATGGCTACACCTTC,CASSQDTRANGYTF
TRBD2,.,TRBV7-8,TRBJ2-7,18,TGTGCCAGCAGCCCAAACCCCTGGACTAGCGGGAGTCTCAACGAGCAGTACTTC,CASSPNPWTSGSLNEQYF
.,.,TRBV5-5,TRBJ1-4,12,TGTGCCAGCAGCCTTCACGGGGAAAAACTGTTTTTT,CASSLHGEKLFF
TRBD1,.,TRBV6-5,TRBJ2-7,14,TGTGCCAGCAAGAGTGGACAGGGATCCTACGAGCAGTACTTC,CASKSGQGSYEQYF
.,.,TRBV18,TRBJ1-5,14,TGTGCCAGCTCAAGCGGGGGGAGCAATCAGCCCCAGCATTTT,CASSSGGSNQPQHF
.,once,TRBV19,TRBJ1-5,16,TGTGCCAGTCACCCCCCCGGGACAAGAAAAAATCAGCCCCAGCATTTT,CASHPPGTRKNQPQHF
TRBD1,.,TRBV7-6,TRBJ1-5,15,TGTGCCAGCAGCCGGGACAGGGGGCGCAATCAGCCCCAGCATTTT,CASSRDRGRNQPQHF
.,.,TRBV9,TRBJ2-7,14,TGTGCCAGCAGCGATCGTGCAGGGGCCTACGAGCAGTACTTC,CASSDRAGAYEQYF
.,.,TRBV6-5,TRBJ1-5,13,TGTGCCAGCAGTTCGCCCCCTAGGCAGCCCCAGCATTTT,CASSSPPRQPQHF
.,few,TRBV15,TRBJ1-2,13,TGTGCCACCAGCGGCGACCGGGCGGGGGGCTACACCTTC,CATSGDRAGGYTF
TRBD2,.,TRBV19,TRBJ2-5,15,TGTGCCAGTAGTCTGGGACTATCGCGCCAAGAGACCCAGTACTTC,CASSLGLSRQETQYF